Reported below is one T cell receptor beta chain. Its antigen is unidentified. Trimming stripped 2 bases from V and 4 bases from J, with 9 bases between. The CDR3 covers 14 residues. The data were taken from a study of regulatory T cells in long-lasting Graves disease. Arm-PCR of CDR3 regions with iRepertoire HTBI primers generated TCR beta libraries. From the multiplex PCR reads, TCRdb called clonotypes with MiXCR, one entry per CDR3 protein. The sample contains 700,000 or so distinct CDR3 sequences, roughly 30% of which appear only once. Study-level results: Newly diagnosed Graves' patients exceeded persistent ones in TCR diversity. With a small sample size, accuracy may have been reduced.

Specified time point: persistent/refractory GD, antithyroid drugs over 5 years with positive TRAb. The TCR library was made from RNA that had been extracted from PBMCs in TRIzol. Roughly 8.4 milliliters of peripheral blood were drawn into EDTA tubes. The input for sequencing was peripheral blood mononuclear cells (PBMCs), taken when the disease was refractory, from a patient treated with antithyroid drugs. J is TRBJ1-5 and V is TRBV12-3 or TRBV12-4; D is perhaps TRBD1 (5 bases). The source of this sequence is a female donor with Graves disease. CDR3 in amino acids: CASSLRRVNQPQHF. CDR3 nucleotide sequence: TGTGCCAGCAGTTTACGCAGGGTTAATCAGCCCCAGCATTTT.